This entry lists 20 T cell receptor beta chains sequenced from one sample in a study of blood T cell repertoires in COVID-19. Sequencing was performed with immunoSEQ multiplex PCR; in TCRdb, only in-frame clones are kept and a portion is missing. In the table there are over 150,000 clones, just over 90% of which are singletons. Specimen: peripheral blood. The source is a man between 18 and 29 years old with COVID-19, enrolled during active disease.

The V and J genes are TRBV27 and TRBJ1-1; D gene ambiguous. Trimming cost V 1 base and J 1 base, with 16 bases left between them. There are 17 residues in the CDR3. From germline, CDR1 is MNHEY and CDR2 SMNVEV (reference sequence). The CDR3, as DNA: TGTGCCAGCAGTTTATTGTTTGGGCACGGCCCGAACACTGAAGCTTTCTTT. It specifies CASSLLFGHGPNTEAFF.

The V call is TRBV11-3, the J call TRBJ2-6; 11 positions agree with TRBD1. Germline V gene sequence: CDR1 SGHNT, CDR2 YENEEA. The length of the CDR3 is 18 residues. V lost 2 bases, J lost 2 bases, and 5 bases stayed unmatched. The CDR3 region has the DNA TGTGCCAGCAGCTTATGGGACAGGGGGTTGGCTGGGGCCAACGTCCTGACTTTC. It translates to CASSLWDRGLAGANVLTF.

The chain links TRBV7-9 to TRBJ2-3; 8 bases line up with TRBD1. CDR3 length equals 15 residues. With V trimmed by 3 bases and J by 1 base, 3 bases remained unmatched. CDR1 and CDR2 (germline): SEHNR, FQNEAQ (reference sequence). The CDR3 region has the DNA TGTGCCAGCAGCTTTGACAGGGGAGGCACAGATACGCAGTATTTT. Translating it yields CASSFDRGGTDTQYF.

This chain joins TRBV28 and TRBJ1-5; the D gene is possibly TRBD1 (5 bases). The CDR3 totals 15 residues. Germline V CDR1 and CDR2: MDHEN, SYDVKM. The germline V and J ends were trimmed by 2 bases and 6 bases, with 14 bases remaining between them. In DNA, the CDR3 is TGTGCCAGCAGTTTAAGGATGCGGGACGGTCAGCCCCAGCATTTT. The encoded protein is CASSLRMRDGQPQHF.

V is TRBV4-3 and J is TRBJ2-7; TRBD2 might be the D (5 bases). The germline CDR1 and CDR2 sequences are LGHNA and YSLEER. V was shortened by 6 bases and J by 4 bases, with 19 bases between the two germline ends. This CDR3 is 15 amino acids long. The CDR3 region is CASSPRLGIPYEQYF. Written as DNA, the CDR3 is TGCGCCAGCAGTCCAAGGCTCGGGATCCCGTACGAGCAGTACTTC.

The chain links TRBV7-6 to TRBJ1-2, with 7 nucleotides matching TRBD1. Germline values: CDR1 SGHVS, CDR2 FNYEAQ. J was trimmed by 7 bases and V by 1 base; bases with no gene match: 9. The CDR3 loop spans 15 amino acids. The CDR3 here is CASSLGTGDLGGYTF. CDR3 nucleotide sequence: TGTGCCAGCAGCTTAGGAACAGGGGATTTGGGTGGCTACACCTTC.

This chain joins TRBV5-1 and TRBJ2-2; 8 bases align to TRBD2. CDR1 is SGHRS, CDR2 YFSETQ, per germline. V gave up 1 base and J gave up 2 bases; unmatched junction bases: 7. There are 17 residues in the CDR3. The CDR3 loop reads CASSLTREVVNTGELFF. Written as DNA, the CDR3 is TGCGCCAGCAGCTTGACGCGGGAGGTTGTTAACACCGGGGAGCTGTTTTTT. The whole variable domain, remainder taken from reference TRBV5-1 and TRBJ2-2, is KAGVTQTPRYLIKTRGQQVTLSCSPISGHRSVSWYQQTPGQGLQFLFEYFSETQRNKGNFPGRFSGRQFSNSRSEMNVSTLELGDSALYLCASSLTREVVNTGELFFGEGSRLTVL.

This sequence joins TRBV3-1 (or the pseudogene TRBV3-2) and TRBJ1-3; no clear D gene. The CDR3 runs to 15 residues. Germline V lookup: CDR1 LGHDT, CDR2 YNNKEL (reference sequence). V lost 4 bases to trimming and J lost 0 bases, with 10 bases between them. For the CDR3, the DNA is TGTGCCAGCAGCCGCAGCGGGGACTCTGGAAACACCATATATTTT. This gives the protein CASSRSGDSGNTIYF.

This clone was seen more than once but under ten times. The genes are TRBV6-5 and TRBJ1-1; 7 bases map to TRBD1. The junction had 5 bases not matched to a gene; V was cut back by 1 base and J by 0 bases. The CDR3 loop spans 16 amino acids. Germline CDR1 MNHEY, CDR2 SVGAGI. DNA of the CDR3: TGTGCCAGCAGTTACTGGAAGGGGGCGTTGAACACTGAAGCTTTCTTT. Its translation is CASSYWKGALNTEAFF.

The chain is built from TRBV24-1 and TRBJ2-3; D is undetermined. This CDR3 comprises 13 residues. Per the germline V gene, CDR1 is KGHDR and CDR2 is SFDVKD. Trimming left V 9 bases short and J 9 bases short, with 18 bases between. For the CDR3, the DNA is TGTGCCACCGGGTCGGGTGCCCGGGTCACGCAGTATTTT. Protein product: CATGSGARVTQYF.

V is TRBV6-2 or TRBV6-3 and J is TRBJ2-2, with 8 bases that match TRBD2. The germline V gene encodes CDR1 MNHEY and CDR2 SVGEGT. Losses at the gene ends were 6 bases for V and 2 bases for J; bases not matched to a gene: 14. CDR3 length equals 18 residues. CDR3 residues: CASSRGLAGYRNTGELFF. The CDR3 DNA is TGTGCCAGCAGCCGTGGGCTAGCGGGCTACCGTAACACCGGGGAGCTGTTTTTT.

This clone appeared a single time. The chain carries TRBV28 and TRBJ2-7, with TRBD2 as a possible D gene (5 bases). V lost 6 bases and J 3 bases, leaving 12 bases between the germline ends. CDR1 is MDHEN and CDR2 is SYDVKM in the germline V gene. The CDR3 sequence is 13 residues long. DNA of the CDR3: TGTGCCAGCAGAAAGGAGGTTTACTACGAGCAGTACTTC. This codes for CASRKEVYYEQYF.

This clone was observed a single time. The chain couples TRBV24-1 to TRBJ2-3; 9 positions agree with TRBD1. Germline V CDR1 and CDR2: KGHDR, SFDVKD. The CDR3 sequence is 15 residues long. The V segment lost 2 bases and the J segment 6 bases; nucleotides outside the gene matches: 5. In DNA form, the CDR3 reads TGTGCCACCAGTGATTGGGGGACAGGGTCGGATACGCAGTATTTT. Translation gives CATSDWGTGSDTQYF.

The chain combines TRBV6-6 with TRBJ1-5; tentatively, D is TRBD1 (5 bases). The germline gives CDR1 MNHNY, CDR2 SVGAGI (reference sequence). The CDR3 totals 15 residues. V was trimmed by 5 bases and J by 0 bases, leaving 11 bases between them. This CDR3 is CASSKGHYSNQPQHF. The DNA of the CDR3 is TGTGCCAGCAGTAAAGGACACTATAGCAATCAGCCCCAGCATTTT.

V usage is TRBV7-9 and J usage is TRBJ2-1; D not certain. In germline, CDR1 is SEHNR, CDR2 FQNEAQ (reference sequence). V lost 5 bases, J lost 6 bases, and 11 bases lay in between. The CDR3 loop spans 13 amino acids. DNA for the CDR3: TGTGCCAGCAGCCCTCCTCCGGGCAATGAGCAGTTCTTC. Translating it yields CASSPPPGNEQFF.

The CDR3 sequence is CASSPPGHVTEAFF. DNA of the CDR3: TGTGCCAGCAGCCCCCCCGGACATGTCACTGAAGCTTTCTTT. This chain joins TRBV13 and TRBJ1-1, with D possibly TRBD1 on 5 matching bases. The V and J ends lost 5 bases and 4 bases respectively, with 14 bases between them. Germline V gene data show CDR1 as PRHDT and CDR2 as FYEKMQ (reference sequence). The CDR3 is 14 amino acids.

The genes are TRBV6-5 and TRBJ1-1, with D hard to call. In germline, CDR1 is MNHEY, CDR2 SVGAGI. V lost 7 bases and J lost 1, with 10 bases in between. The CDR3 sequence is 13 residues long. CDR3 in amino acids: CASTSAGNTEAFF. The CDR3 coding sequence is TGTGCCAGCACCTCCGCGGGGAACACTGAAGCTTTCTTT.

The chain joins TRBV21-1 to TRBJ1-2; the D call TRBD1 from the table was never checked on the DNA. TRBV21-1 is given as a pseudogene. CDR3 size: 12 residues. In nucleotides, the CDR3 is TGTGCCACCCAACAGGGGAGGAGTAGCTACACCTTC. Amino acids: CATQQGRSSYTF.

The V gene is TRBV25-1, the J gene TRBJ2-2, with a possible D match to TRBD2 (5 bases). Germline lookup yields CDR1 MGHDK and CDR2 SYGVNS. CDR3 length: 14 residues. Trimming removed 4 bases at V and 5 bases at J, with 11 bases between. The CDR3 nucleotides read TGTGCCAGCAGTGGGAGGACGTTGACCGGGGAGCTGTTTTTT. Its translation: CASSGRTLTGELFF. Supplemented by reference TRBV25-1 and TRBJ2-2, the full variable domain reads EADIYQTPRYLVIGTGKKITLECSQTMGHDKMYWYQQDPGMELHLIHYSYGVNSTEKGDLSSESTVSRIRTEHFPLTLESARPSHTSQYLCASSGRTLTGELFFGEGSRLTVL.

The J gene is TRBJ2-7, the V gene TRBV11-2; the match to TRBD1 covers 7 bases. Germline V gene sequence: CDR1 SGHAT, CDR2 FQNNGV. The CDR3 length is 11 residues. V trimming: 6 bases; J trimming: 5 bases; junction bases outside the gene matches: 1. The CDR3 loop reads CASRRGHEQYF. The CDR3, as DNA: TGTGCCAGCAGGAGGGGGCACGAGCAGTACTTC.